The entry below describes one TCR beta chain. Only a few counts were recorded for this clonotype. Its specific antigen is unknown. Base-call qualities are not available, and no considerably larger clone is one nucleotide away. These data are taken from a study of response to subunit inactivated influenza vaccine (dated by TCRdb to the late 2010s). At the level of the whole study: To follow how T cells responded to a trivalent subunit inactivated influenza vaccine, the researchers relied on deep quantitative profiling of the T cell receptor repertoire. What the study reported, not specific to this receptor: The authors proposed that each seasonal influenza vaccination may bring in only a limited number of new T cells.

Libraries were made using RT-PCR. The data were produced on an Illumina HiSeq 2500. TCRdb reprocessed the public reads (quality trimming at Q25 with fastp, clone calling with MiXCR) and kept in-frame beta chains. Merged by CDR3 protein, the rows form single entries marked with the most common genes and DNA. This sample gives a few hundred thousand distinct CDR3 sequences in total; about 15% of them show up just once. The ten largest clones take up roughly 10% of the sample. V and J are truncated by 5 bases and 0 bases respectively, leaving an intervening sequence of 14 bases. For CDR1 and CDR2, the germline V gene lists SGHVS and FQNEAQ. The CDR3 has 15 amino acids, counting the end cysteine and phenylalanine. Only the CDR3 region is kept as DNA, spanning 45 bases read in frame from base 1.

The receptor chain draws on TRBV7-8 and TRBJ2-7; the D gene cannot be resolved reliably. This clonotype was sampled from a man aged 50 to 60 who received an inactivated influenza vaccine. Donor details come from another sample of the same person, matched by shared clones. The source material was PBMCs from blood, sampled 11 to 12 days after vaccination. The bases read TGTGCCAGCAGCCTCGCGGAAGGACCCTCCTACGAGCAGTACTTC. Its product reads: CASSLAEGPSYEQYF.